This T cell receptor beta chain comes out of a study of blood T cell repertoires in COVID-19. Study as a whole: Samples of COVID-19 (acute and convalescent) were obtained from the United States, Italy and Spain.

The CDR3 runs to 17 residues. Germline V gene data show CDR1 as SGHRS and CDR2 as YFSETQ. Trimming removed 0 bases from V and 4 bases from J, with 17 bases in between. In the authors' methods: For nucleated cells, counts were estimated from reference gene primer amplification. The method was immunoSEQ multiplex PCR; TCRdb's version includes in-frame clones alone and lacks a portion of them. That table is the source of V, J and clone size, and D and trimming were worked out from the DNA. The profile shows approximately 170,000 clones, around 85% of them singletons. The V and J genes are TRBV5-1 and TRBJ2-1, with D possibly TRBD2 on 5 matching bases. This sequence originates from an older woman with acute or convalescent COVID-19. The sample consisted of peripheral blood. The CDR3 DNA reads as TGCGCCAGCAGCTTGGGCCTCCCGGGGTCTCCTTACAATGAGCAGTTCTTC. Its protein product is CASSLGLPGSPYNEQFF.